Listed below are T cell receptor beta chains from one sample, sequenced in a study of prognosis after radiotherapy for stage I lung cancer. TCRdb analysed the multiplex PCR reads with MiXCR anew, one entry per CDR3 protein. The sample has fewer than 40,000 distinct CDR3 sequences, around two fifths seen once. This specimen was PBMCs, taken before or after stereotactic body radiation therapy (not recorded which). These receptors all stem from a donor aged 50 or older with non-small cell lung cancer. The CDR3 runs from the conserved cysteine through the conserved F or W.

V	J	CDR3
TRBV9	TRBJ2-3	CASSAGTSGPDTQYF
TRBV24-1	TRBJ2-1	CATMKQGPEQFF
TRBV5-4	TRBJ1-1	CAMNRNLDTEAFF
TRBV5-1	TRBJ2-7	CASSHVLAADSYEQYF
TRBV7-9	TRBJ2-1	CASSLVSGDEQFF
TRBV30	TRBJ1-6	CVWSAGVTPLHF
TRBV11-1	TRBJ1-5	CASSLDAGTDQPQHF
TRBV7-3	TRBJ2-1	CASSLTGGGNEQFF
TRBV12-3/TRBV12-4	TRBJ1-3	CASIQGSGDTIYF
TRBV19	TRBJ1-6	CASSIGNSPLHF
TRBV2	TRBJ1-2	CASSVIGQGDPLYGYTF
TRBV6-2/TRBV6-3	TRBJ2-1	CANSYSSGRANEQFF
TRBV6-2/TRBV6-3	TRBJ2-1	CASNSPGVSNEQFF
TRBV4-1	TRBJ2-4	CASSQFYQGGNIQYF
TRBV6-2/TRBV6-3	TRBJ2-3	CASSSIGTSTDTQYF
TRBV6-1	TRBJ1-2	CASSETSVGYTF
TRBV9	TRBJ2-1	CASSASGSSYNEQFF
TRBV9	TRBJ2-3	CASSVSAGAGDTQYF
TRBV6-1	TRBJ1-1	CASKPGQGADTEAFF
TRBV5-1	TRBJ1-1	CASRSGNWSTEAFF
TRBV6-1	TRBJ2-2	CASRDSSLSNTTGELFF